This T cell receptor beta chain derives from a study of blood T cells in healthy people across ages. Together with a sample-barcoded 5' primer, a J-beta primer mix was included in a second PCR lasting roughly 6 to 12 cycles. TCRdb re-derived calls from the 5' RACE reads in MiXCR, one entry per CDR3 protein. The sample has 700,000 or so distinct CDR3 sequences, around 41% seen once; the top ten hold 25% to 35%. V gave up 3 bases and J gave up 7 bases, with 13 bases separating them. Germline V gene data show CDR1 as LGHNA and CDR2 as YNFKEQ. The CDR3 length is 13 residues. This clonotype was picked up a small number of times.

The V gene is TRBV4-2, the J gene TRBJ2-7; D is perhaps TRBD2 (5 bases). This sequence originates from an elderly man in good health. Sequencing was done on a sample of blood. CDR3 in amino acids: CASSQAGLPEQYF. For the CDR3, the DNA is TGTGCCAGCAGCCAGGCTGGACTCCCGGAGCAGTACTTC.